This T cell receptor beta chain was sequenced in a study of siplizumab effects on memory and regulatory T cells. Per the germline V gene, CDR1 is MNHEY and CDR2 is SVGAGI. V lost 6 bases and J lost 10, with 16 bases in between. CDR3 length equals 13 residues. The protocol was immunoSEQ multiplex PCR, while the TCRdb copy is restricted to in-frame clones and leaves out a portion. The sample holds about 70,000 clones, 88% seen once. This TCR derives from a human donor in good health. Sequencing used Tregs sorted from blood. The rearrangement uses TRBV6-5 and TRBJ2-1, with D perhaps being TRBD1 or TRBD2 (6 bases each). The CDR3 nucleotides are TGTGCCAGCAGCCGAACCAGGGGAGGCGAGCAGTTCTTC. Its protein product is CASSRTRGGEQFF.